This T cell receptor beta chain was identified in a study of siplizumab effects on memory and regulatory T cells. Sequenced by immunoSEQ multiplex PCR; TCRdb stores in-frame clones only, minus some. Here the sample spans around 110,000 clones, roughly 94% being singletons. CDR3 length: 13 residues. Germline CDR1 is MNHNS and CDR2 is SASEGT. Trimming removed 5 bases at V and 3 bases at J, with 11 bases between. This TCR came from a human donor in good health. This chain uses TRBV6-1 with TRBJ2-7; D possibly uses TRBD1 or TRBD2 (5 bases each). Material for sequencing was non-Treg CD4+ T cells sorted from blood. Here the CDR3 reads CASSRDGRYEQYF. The CDR3 nucleotides read TGTGCCAGCAGTCGGGACGGCCGCTACGAGCAGTACTTC.